A selection of T cell receptor beta chains follows, all from one sample in a study of beta chain features in type 1 diabetes. TCRdb's table, derived via immunoSEQ multiplex PCR, lists solely in-frame clones and lacks some. There are about 340,000 clones in the sample; around an eighth occur only once, and about 0.016% lies in the top ten. The sequenced sample consisted of naive CD4+ T cells from blood. All receptors come from a woman aged 18-29 years with type 1 diabetes. Each CDR3 is given with its conserved first and last residue. D genes are given only for firm matches. The listing skips clone size in some rows; elsewhere it reads once, few, many or a size class.

V gene	J gene	D gene	clone size	CDR3 protein	CDR3 DNA
TRBV7-2	TRBJ2-1	NA	few	CASSLGGVSNEQFF	TGTGCCAGCAGCTTAGGGGGCGTTAGCAATGAGCAGTTCTTC
TRBV6-5	TRBJ1-2	NA	few	CASSYFSSSNYGYTF	TGTGCCAGCAGTTACTTCAGTTCTTCTAACTATGGCTACACCTTC
TRBV2	TRBJ2-1	TRBD2	few	CASELAGVTRHEQFF	TGTGCCAGCGAACTAGCGGGCGTCACGAGGCATGAGCAGTTCTTC
TRBV29-1	TRBJ1-2	TRBD1	few	CSAGQGANYGYTF	TGCAGCGCTGGACAGGGGGCTAACTATGGCTACACCTTC
TRBV6-5	TRBJ2-1	NA	NA	CASSYQQSSYNEQFF	TGTGCCAGCAGTTATCAACAGAGCTCCTACAATGAGCAGTTCTTC
TRBV6-5	TRBJ2-7	TRBD2	NA	CASSRLAEYEQYF	TGTGCCAGCAGTAGACTAGCGGAATACGAGCAGTACTTC
TRBV7-2	TRBJ2-1	TRBD2	few	CASSLGLAGLNEQFF	TGTGCCAGCAGCTTGGGACTAGCGGGTCTAAATGAGCAGTTCTTC
TRBV20-1	TRBJ2-1	NA	few	CSASLNEQFF	TGCAGTGCTAGCCTCAATGAGCAGTTCTTC
TRBV7-9	TRBJ2-1	NA	NA	CASSFGGTGVNEQFF	TGTGCCAGCAGCTTTGGCGGGACCGGGGTCAATGAGCAGTTCTTC
TRBV7-2	TRBJ2-5	NA	NA	CASSFNPGQETQYF	TGTGCCAGCAGCTTTAATCCCGGGCAAGAGACCCAGTACTTC
TRBV7-9	TRBJ2-1	TRBD2	NA	CASSRTSGSYNEQFF	TGTGCCAGCAGCCGGACTAGCGGGAGCTACAATGAGCAGTTCTTC
TRBV5-1	TRBJ2-5	TRBD2	once	CASSLSRLAGGQETQYF	TGCGCCAGCAGCCTGTCGAGACTAGCGGGAGGGCAGGAGACCCAGTACTTC
TRBV27	TRBJ2-7	TRBD2	few	CASSLSPGTTSYEQYF	TGTGCCAGCAGTTTATCCCCCGGGACTACCTCCTACGAGCAGTACTTC
TRBV7-9	TRBJ1-2	NA	NA	CASTAVGGLGYTF	TGTGCCAGCACGGCGGTGGGGGGGTTGGGCTACACCTTC
TRBV28	TRBJ1-1	NA	NA	CASSIRDTEAFF	TGTGCCAGCAGCATCAGGGACACTGAAGCTTTCTTT
TRBV7-9	TRBJ1-3	NA	NA	CASNGQSGNTIYF	TGTGCCAGCAACGGACAGTCTGGAAACACCATATATTTT
TRBV30	TRBJ2-1	TRBD2	NA	CAWSGGRVALTYNEQFF	TGTGCCTGGAGTGGAGGGAGGGTGGCTCTGACATACAATGAGCAGTTCTTC
TRBV5-1	TRBJ2-3	TRBD1	NA	CASSWGRGLADTQYF	TGCGCCAGCAGCTGGGGCAGGGGGCTGGCAGATACGCAGTATTTT
TRBV5-1	TRBJ2-1	NA	NA	CASSLSPFSYNEQFF	TGCGCCAGCAGCTTGTCCCCTTTCTCCTACAATGAGCAGTTCTTC
TRBV7-3	TRBJ2-1	TRBD1	NA	CASSYGTGSYNEQFF	TGTGCCAGCAGTTACGGGACAGGGTCCTACAATGAGCAGTTCTTC
TRBV6-5	TRBJ1-2	TRBD1	NA	CASSYTGQVDGYTF	TGTGCCAGCAGTTACACCGGACAGGTCGACGGCTACACCTTC
TRBV7-2	TRBJ2-5	NA	few	CASSLGMAGQETQYF	TGTGCCAGCAGCTTAGGGATGGCAGGTCAAGAGACCCAGTACTTC
TRBV30	TRBJ2-5	TRBD2	NA	CAFLAGGGETQYF	TGTGCCTTCTTAGCGGGAGGGGGGGAGACCCAGTACTTC
TRBV11-2	TRBJ2-5	TRBD2	NA	CASSSSSGRAETQYF	TGTGCCAGCAGCTCCTCTAGCGGGAGGGCTGAGACCCAGTACTTC
TRBV27	TRBJ1-5	NA	few	CASSLIGEGNQPQHF	TGTGCCAGCAGTTTAATAGGAGAGGGCAATCAGCCCCAGCATTTT
TRBV11-3	TRBJ2-1	TRBD2	NA	CASSSRGGLNEQFF	TGTGCCAGCAGCTCCCGGGGAGGGCTAAATGAGCAGTTCTTC
TRBV18	TRBJ1-5	NA	NA	CASSPSSQGPLAQHF	TGTGCCAGCTCACCGAGCTCTCAGGGGCCACTGGCCCAGCATTTT
TRBV5-1	TRBJ1-1	TRBD1	NA	CASSSTGINTEAFF	TGCGCCAGCAGCTCGACAGGGATTAACACTGAAGCTTTCTTT
TRBV4-3	TRBJ2-2	TRBD2	few	CASRTSGNTGELFF	TGCGCCAGCAGGACTAGCGGTAACACCGGGGAGCTGTTTTTT
TRBV7-2	TRBJ2-1	TRBD1	NA	CASSTRRGTGFNNEQFF	TGTGCCAGCAGTACCCGTCGTGGGACAGGGTTTAACAATGAGCAGTTCTTC
TRBV7-2	TRBJ2-5	NA	NA	CASSVDGAGETQYF	TGTGCCAGCAGCGTGGATGGGGCCGGGGAGACCCAGTACTTC
TRBV5-5	TRBJ2-6	NA	few	CASSLAGTGANVLTF	TGTGCCAGCAGCCTCGCAGGGACTGGGGCCAACGTCCTGACTTTC
TRBV11-3	TRBJ2-1	TRBD1	NA	CASSLSSGTGELNEQFF	TGTGCCAGCAGCTTATCATCCGGGACAGGGGAACTCAATGAGCAGTTCTTC
TRBV9	TRBJ2-7	TRBD2	few	CASSLAHTSAYEQYF	TGTGCCAGCAGCTTAGCCCACACTAGCGCCTACGAGCAGTACTTC
TRBV7-7	TRBJ2-2	TRBD1	NA	CASSSDRGSTGELFF	TGTGCCAGCAGCTCGGACAGGGGGTCCACCGGGGAGCTGTTTTTT
TRBV5-4	TRBJ2-2	TRBD2	NA	CASSGPSGTGELFF	TGTGCCAGCAGCGGCCCTAGCGGGACCGGGGAGCTGTTTTTT
TRBV5-1	TRBJ2-4	NA	NA	CASSLGQAGNIQYF	TGCGCCAGCAGCTTGGGGCAGGCCGGAAACATTCAGTACTTC
TRBV5-1	TRBJ2-2	NA	NA	CASSPSTGTNTGELFF	TGCGCCAGCAGCCCGTCTACAGGGACCAACACCGGGGAGCTGTTTTTT
TRBV29-1	TRBJ1-5	TRBD1	few	CSATPGGKTSVGPSRNQPQHF	TGCAGCGCCACCCCAGGGGGCAAGACTAGTGTGGGGCCTAGTCGCAATCAGCCCCAGCATTTT
TRBV12-5	TRBJ2-2	TRBD2	few	CASGARLAGSGELFF	TGTGCTAGTGGTGCCCGACTAGCGGGATCCGGGGAGCTGTTTTTT
TRBV27	TRBJ2-1	TRBD2	NA	CASSPGPIGGDEQFF	TGTGCCAGCAGCCCGGGACCCATCGGGGGGGATGAGCAGTTCTTC
TRBV21-1	TRBJ1-1	NA	NA	CASSRGTGEVTEAFF	TGTGCCAGCAGCAGGGGGACAGGGGAAGTAACTGAAGCTTTCTTT
TRBV19	TRBJ2-4	TRBD1	few	CASSMGTGNIQYF	TGTGCCAGTAGTATGGGGACAGGGAACATTCAGTACTTC
TRBV2	TRBJ1-2	TRBD1	few	CASVPGTGHYGYTF	TGTGCCAGCGTACCCGGGACAGGCCACTATGGCTACACCTTC
TRBV7-2	TRBJ2-3	TRBD1	few	CASSLRTGVADTQYF	TGTGCCAGCAGCTTACGGACAGGGGTGGCAGATACGCAGTATTTT
TRBV7-9	TRBJ2-1	NA	few	CASSLTGVGSYNEQFF	TGTGCCAGCAGCTTGACGGGAGTTGGCTCCTACAATGAGCAGTTCTTC
TRBV2	TRBJ2-1	NA	NA	CASTPYRVNNEQFF	TGTGCCAGCACCCCCTACAGGGTTAACAATGAGCAGTTCTTC
TRBV29-1	TRBJ1-5	NA	NA	CSARLSQGAQHF	TGCAGCGCCCGACTGTCCCAAGGGGCCCAGCATTTT
TRBV28	TRBJ2-1	TRBD1	few	CASSSGQGSEQFF	TGTGCCAGCAGTTCCGGACAGGGGAGTGAGCAGTTCTTC
TRBV6-5	TRBJ1-3	TRBD1	few	CASSRGGQGRATIYF	TGTGCCAGCAGCAGGGGGGGACAGGGTCGAGCCACCATATATTTT
TRBV2	TRBJ1-2	TRBD1	few	CASRNTGGGYTF	TGTGCCAGCAGGAATACAGGGGGCGGCTACACCTTC
TRBV15	TRBJ2-5	TRBD1	few	CATSTLQGQTGGETQYF	TGTGCCACCAGCACACTACAGGGGCAAACTGGGGGAGAGACCCAGTACTTC
TRBV7-9	TRBJ1-3	NA	NA	CASSLGSLSGNTIYF	TGTGCCAGCAGCTTGGGCAGTCTTTCTGGAAACACCATATATTTT
TRBV7-9	TRBJ2-2	NA	few	CASSLGRNTGELFF	TGTGCCAGCAGCTTAGGCAGGAACACCGGGGAGCTGTTTTTT
TRBV2	TRBJ2-3	TRBD2	NA	CASSVELAVGDTQYF	TGTGCCAGCAGTGTCGAACTAGCGGTTGGAGATACGCAGTATTTT
TRBV5-4	TRBJ2-7	TRBD2	few	CASSFGTSGPYEQYF	TGTGCCAGCAGCTTCGGGACTAGCGGCCCCTACGAGCAGTACTTC
TRBV30	TRBJ1-2	NA	many	CAWSPSGTYGYTF	TGTGCCTGGAGTCCCTCAGGAACCTATGGCTACACCTTC
TRBV7-3	TRBJ1-2	TRBD1	few	CASSPTPPGGGSFTF	TGTGCCAGCAGCCCCACGCCCCCAGGGGGCGGATCGTTTACCTTC
TRBV6-6	TRBJ2-1	TRBD2	NA	CASRPRTSGDNEQFF	TGTGCCAGCAGACCACGGACTAGCGGAGACAATGAGCAGTTCTTC